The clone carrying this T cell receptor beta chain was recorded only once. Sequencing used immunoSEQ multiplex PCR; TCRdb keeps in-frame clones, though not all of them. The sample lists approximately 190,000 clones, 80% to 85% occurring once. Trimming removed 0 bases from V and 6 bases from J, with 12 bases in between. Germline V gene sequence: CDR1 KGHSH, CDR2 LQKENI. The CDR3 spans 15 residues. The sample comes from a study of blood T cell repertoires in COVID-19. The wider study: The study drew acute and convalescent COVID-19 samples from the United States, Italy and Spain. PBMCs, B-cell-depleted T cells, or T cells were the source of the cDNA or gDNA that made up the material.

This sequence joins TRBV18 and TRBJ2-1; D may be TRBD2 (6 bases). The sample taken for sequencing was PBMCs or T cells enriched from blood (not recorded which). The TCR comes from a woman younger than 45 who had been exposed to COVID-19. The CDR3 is CASSPPEGQFNEQFF. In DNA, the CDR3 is TGTGCCAGCTCACCACCGGAGGGTCAGTTCAATGAGCAGTTCTTC.